This TCR beta chain was obtained from a study of OX40 agonist ivuxolimab in advanced cancers. Overall study context: While on treatment, patients had intravenous ivuxolimab at 0.01 to 10 mg/kg every 2 weeks.

Generated by immunoSEQ multiplex PCR, the TCRdb table keeps only in-frame clones and is missing some. The sample shows about 100,000 clones, 90% to 96% of them seen only once. Exclusion of a patient followed from autoimmune disease history or systemic immunosuppression. Collection of blood occurred at baseline, at cycle 4 day 1, and at cycle 7 day 1. The clonotype was recovered from an adult with an advanced solid tumor such as melanoma, head and neck, liver or kidney cancer. The source was CD4+ or CD8+ T cells sorted from blood, collected in a trial of the OX40 agonist ivuxolimab.

For the CDR3, the DNA is TGTGCCAGCAGCTCCCCAGTGGATGAGCAGTTCTTC. Its translation: CASSSPVDEQFF. The V call is TRBV7-9, the J call TRBJ2-1; D is ambiguous. Looked up from germline, CDR1 is SEHNR and CDR2 is FQNEAQ (reference sequence). With 4 bases removed from V and 8 bases from J, the gap between germline ends came to 9 bases. The CDR3 extends over 12 amino acids.